The clone carrying this T cell receptor (beta chain) has a handful of counts. What it binds is unknown. The entry originates in a study of T cells after yellow fever vaccination. From the 5' RACE reads, TCRdb called clonotypes with MiXCR, one entry per CDR3 protein. The sample includes hundreds of thousands of distinct CDR3 sequences, 9.5% to 15% of them seen just once. General study points: Abundant clonotypes from the bulk population could get into FACS-sorted repertoires as contaminants.

This CDR3 has 15 amino acids. The V end lost 5 bases, the J end lost 2 bases, and 14 bases lay between the germline ends. Germline loops: CDR1 SGHTA, CDR2 FQGTGA. The source of this sequence is a man aged 18 to 30 who received the YFV17D yellow fever vaccine. V is TRBV7-3 and J is TRBJ2-3; possible D gene TRBD1, 6 bases. The input for sequencing was CD4+ T cells sorted from PBMCs, taken 15 days after the yellow fever booster vaccination. CDR3: CASSRGGHFTDTQYF. The DNA for the CDR3 is TGTGCCAGCAGCCGAGGGGGACACTTCACAGATACGCAGTATTTT. Supplemented by reference TRBV7-3 and TRBJ2-3, the full variable domain reads GAGVSQTPSNKVTEKGKYVELRCDPISGHTALYWYRQSLGQGPEFLIYFQGTGAADDSGLPNDRFFAVRPEGSVSTLKIQRTERGDSAVYLCASSRGGHFTDTQYFGPGTRLTVL.